This section outlines one T cell receptor (beta chain) sequence together with its context. This sample stems from a study of blood T cell repertoires in COVID-19. The protocol was immunoSEQ multiplex PCR, while the TCRdb copy is restricted to in-frame clones and leaves out a portion. This table holds a few hundred thousand clones, approximately 86% found once. The V end lost 2 bases, the J end lost 2 bases, and 6 bases lay between the germline ends. The CDR3 sequence is 13 residues long. In germline, CDR1 is MNHEY, CDR2 SVGEGT. This sequence originates from a woman in her late teens or twenties with acute or convalescent COVID-19. V and J are TRBV6-2 or TRBV6-3 and TRBJ1-2, with a tentative D call TRBD1 (6 bases). Sequenced: peripheral blood. The CDR3 DNA reads as TGTGCCAGCAGTTACGACAGGAACTATGGCTACACCTTC. Amino acid sequence: CASSYDRNYGYTF.